These 9 T cell receptor beta chains were sequenced from one sample in a study of blood T cell repertoires in COVID-19. Sequencing was performed with immunoSEQ multiplex PCR; in TCRdb, only in-frame clones are kept and a portion is missing. In the table there are some 210,000 clones, almost 85% of which are singletons. Material: peripheral blood. The receptors come from a woman between 50 and 59 years old with active or convalescent COVID-19.

This chain uses TRBV10-3 with TRBJ2-7; D might be TRBD2 (5 bases). V dropped 5 bases and J dropped 6 bases, with 11 bases sitting between them. CDR1 and CDR2 from the germline V gene are ENHRY and SYGVKD. The CDR3 covers 12 residues. Written as DNA, the CDR3 is TGTGCCATCAGTTCTATCGGAGGCGAGCAGTACGTC. It specifies CAISSIGGEQYV.

The chain links TRBV6-6 to TRBJ1-6; TRBD1 matches at 8 bases. Unmatched junction bases numbered 2, after V lost 8 bases and J lost 5 bases. Germline CDR1 is MNHNY and CDR2 is SVGAGI (reference sequence). This CDR3 has 13 residues. CDR3 region: CASQGAHNSPLHF. As DNA, the CDR3 is TGTGCCAGCCAGGGGGCCCATAATTCACCCCTCCACTTT.

The chain carries TRBV6-5 and TRBJ2-7, with 10 nucleotides matching TRBD1. J lost 0 bases, V lost 6 bases, and 5 bases had no gene match. Per germline, CDR1 MNHEY and CDR2 SVGAGI. There are 15 residues in the CDR3. The CDR3 is CASSPGQGFSYEQYV. Here the CDR3 DNA reads TGTGCCAGCAGCCCGGGACAGGGGTTCTCCTACGAGCAGTACGTC.

This clone was seen a few times. The chain links TRBV4-1 to TRBJ2-7; 11 bases line up with TRBD2. Losses at the gene ends were 2 bases for V and 3 bases for J; bases not matched to a gene: 3. The CDR3 loop spans 15 amino acids. CDR1 and CDR2 (germline): MGHRA, YSYEKL. The CDR3 sequence: CASSQTSGGVYEQYV. CDR3 in DNA: TGCGCCAGCAGCCAAACTAGCGGGGGCGTCTACGAGCAGTACGTC.

The chain employs TRBV19 and TRBJ2-7; 10 bases are a match to TRBD1. Losses at the gene ends were 9 bases for V and 5 bases for J; bases not matched to a gene: 10. Germline V lookup: CDR1 LNHDA, CDR2 SQIVND (reference sequence). This CDR3 has 14 amino acids. Here the CDR3 reads CASQTGTGVNEQYF. As DNA, the CDR3 is TGTGCCAGCCAAACCGGGACAGGGGTAAACGAGCAGTACTTC.

The V call is TRBV6-2 or TRBV6-3, the J call TRBJ1-2, with D possibly TRBD1 on 6 matching bases. The germline V gene encodes CDR1 MNHEY and CDR2 SVGEGT. The CDR3 runs to 14 residues. V was cut by 5 bases and J by 6 bases, with 16 bases left in between. The DNA of the CDR3 is TGTGCCAGCAGTACCCGACAGGTCTTCCATGGCTACACCTTC. Its translation: CASSTRQVFHGYTF.

This chain connects TRBV9 to TRBJ2-7, with D perhaps matching TRBD1 (5 bases). Trimming left V 0 bases short and J 7 bases short, with 11 bases between. Germline CDR1 and CDR2: SGDLS and YYNGEE. CDR3 length equals 13 residues. The DNA for the CDR3 is TGTGCCAGCAGCGTAGGGGGCCTAGGGGAGCAGTACTTC. This encodes CASSVGGLGEQYF.

This chain joins TRBV2 and TRBJ1-2; D gene unclear. V was pared by 7 bases and J by 8 bases, with 11 bases between. The CDR3 is 11 residues long. CDR1 and CDR2 from the germline V gene are SNHLY and FYNNEI. CDR3 DNA sequence: TGTGCCAGCATTGACCCGGGGGGCTACACCTTC. It specifies CASIDPGGYTF.

This rearrangement joins TRBV5-4 to TRBJ1-2; 7 bases align to TRBD1. Losses at the gene ends were 4 bases for V and 3 bases for J; bases not matched to a gene: 9. The CDR3 contains 15 residues. Germline V gene lookup returns CDR1 SGHNT and CDR2 YYREEE (reference sequence). CDR3 loop: CASSLSGTVHYGYTF. The CDR3 DNA reads TGTGCCAGCAGCCTCTCCGGGACAGTTCACTATGGCTACACCTTC.